These 15 T cell receptor beta chains were all obtained from the same sample, sequenced in a study of CD8 T cells in ankylosing spondylitis. TCRdb itself ran the 5' RACE reads through MiXCR, one entry per CDR3 protein. Of approximately 260,000 distinct CDR3 sequences listed, 15% to 20% are singletons. Sequenced: blood, either unsorted or a sorted T cell fraction (not recorded which). Receptors originate from a male donor with ankylosing spondylitis or in good health (not recorded which).

This chain connects TRBV7-2 to TRBJ2-7; 8 bases map to TRBD1. V gave up 4 bases and J gave up 0 bases; unmatched junction bases: 5. The CDR3 covers 15 residues. CDR1 is SGHTA, CDR2 FQGNSA, per germline. CDR3 sequence (DNA): TGTGCCAGCAGCTCGACAGGGGCGCCCTCCTACGAGCAGTACTTC. Its translation: CASSSTGAPSYEQYF.

The chain recombines TRBV12-3 or TRBV12-4 with TRBJ2-3; no clear D. There are 16 residues in the CDR3. The V and J ends lost 1 base and 2 bases respectively, with 13 bases between them. CDR3 sequence (DNA): TGTGCCAGCAGTTTAGATTGGCGGAGCGACACAGATACGCAGTATTTT. It is translated as CASSLDWRSDTDTQYF.

The V and J genes are TRBV14 and TRBJ1-1, with 7 bases identical to TRBD1. CDR3 length: 14 residues. Germline V lookup: CDR1 SGHDN, CDR2 FVKESK. V was pared by 3 bases and J by 1 base, with 2 bases of the junction left unmatched. This CDR3 reads CASSHRDRNTEAFF. In nucleotides, the CDR3 is TGTGCCAGCAGCCATCGGGACAGGAACACTGAAGCTTTCTTT.

CDR3 region: CASSYSRGNQETQYF. As DNA, the CDR3 is TGTGCCAGCAGTTACTCGAGAGGGAACCAAGAGACCCAGTACTTC. The rearrangement uses TRBV6-5 and TRBJ2-5; D might be TRBD2 (5 bases). Germline V lookup: CDR1 MNHEY, CDR2 SVGAGI. CDR3 size: 15 residues. V shed 0 bases and J shed 0 bases, with 8 bases lying between them.

This clonotype turned up a few times. The chain combines TRBV7-9 with TRBJ2-3; D may be TRBD2 (6 bases). V was pared by 4 bases and J by 2 bases, with 13 bases between. CDR1 and CDR2 from the germline V gene are SEHNR and FQNEAQ (reference sequence). The CDR3 contains 15 residues. The CDR3 reads CASSSVAELTDTQYF. Here the CDR3 DNA reads TGTGCCAGCAGCTCCGTAGCGGAACTCACAGATACGCAGTATTTT.

This clonotype has a handful of counts. The V call is TRBV12-3 or TRBV12-4, the J call TRBJ1-1; unclear D gene. CDR3 length: 12 amino acids. The ends were cut back, 7 bases at V and 4 bases at J, with 10 bases in the middle. Here the CDR3 DNA reads TGTGCCAGCAACCCCCTAGTCACTGAAGCTTTCTTT. It specifies CASNPLVTEAFF.

This clonotype was seen ten or more times. The chain couples TRBV20-1 to TRBJ2-3; 11 bases line up with TRBD1. After removal of 6 bases from V and 4 bases from J, the junction contained 12 bases not matched to a gene. The V gene's germline CDR1 is DFQATT and CDR2 SNEGSKA (reference sequence). This CDR3 has 16 amino acids. The CDR3 reads CSAPDADRGPPDTQYF. The CDR3 DNA is TGCAGTGCCCCGGATGCGGACAGGGGGCCTCCAGATACGCAGTATTTT.

This clonotype has at least ten counts. This chain links TRBV27 with TRBJ1-5, with 7 nucleotides matching TRBD1. CDR1 and CDR2 (germline): MNHEY, SMNVEV (reference sequence). Unmatched junction bases numbered 5, after V lost 6 bases and J lost 3 bases. The CDR3 has 14 amino acids. CDR3 bases: TGTGCCAGCAGACCCACAGGGGCCAATCAGCCCCAGCATTTT. Its protein product is CASRPTGANQPQHF.

This clonotype came up a few times. The chain recombines TRBV11-2 with TRBJ2-1, with D perhaps being TRBD1 or TRBD2 (6 bases each). V was shortened by 7 bases and J by 10 bases, with 17 bases between the two germline ends. The V gene's germline CDR1 is SGHAT and CDR2 FQNNGV. The CDR3 is 13 amino acids. The CDR3 bases are TGTGCCAGCACCAGGTGGGGGGCCAACGAGCAGTTCTTC. Amino acid sequence: CASTRWGANEQFF.

The chain combines TRBV12-3 or TRBV12-4 with TRBJ2-1, with a possible D match to TRBD1 (6 bases). Trimming removed 6 bases from V and 5 bases from J, with 11 bases in between. The CDR3 loop spans 13 amino acids. The CDR3 is CASSGQLDNEQFF. As DNA, the CDR3 is TGTGCCAGCAGCGGACAGTTAGACAATGAGCAGTTCTTC.

J is TRBJ1-1 and V is TRBV7-4; D gene unclear. CDR3 size: 15 residues. With 2 bases removed from V and 0 bases from J, the gap between germline ends came to 10 bases. From germline, CDR1 is SGHVT and CDR2 SQSDAQ. CDR3 region: CASSLWSRMNTEAFF. The CDR3 nucleotides read TGTGCCAGCAGCTTATGGTCCAGAATGAACACTGAAGCTTTCTTT.

The V call is TRBV5-5, the J call TRBJ2-3, with D perhaps matching TRBD2 (7 bases). The CDR3 extends over 15 amino acids. Germline CDR1 is SGHKS and CDR2 is YYEKEE (reference sequence). The V end was cut by 2 bases, the J end by 2 bases, with 12 bases between. CDR3 coding DNA: TGTGCCAGCAGCTTTGAGGCGGGGGCCACAGATACGCAGTATTTT. Its translation is CASSFEAGATDTQYF.

There are a few counts of this clonotype. The rearrangement joins TRBV3-1 to TRBJ2-2; 7 positions agree with TRBD2. The CDR3 runs to 18 residues. V lost 0 bases, J lost 3 bases, and 10 bases stayed unmatched. Germline CDR1 and CDR2: LGHDT and YNNKEL (reference sequence). The CDR3 coding sequence is TGTGCCAGCAGCCAAGAAAGAGGGAGGGCCGCGGACACCGGGGAGCTGTTTTTT. It encodes CASSQERGRAADTGELFF.

The V call is TRBV13, the J call TRBJ2-1; 13 positions match TRBD2. The CDR3 sequence is 16 residues long. Trimming took 0 bases from V and 6 from J; bases not matched to a gene: 2. The germline V gene has CDR1 PRHDT and CDR2 FYEKMQ (reference sequence). The CDR3 DNA follows: TGTGCCAGCAGCTTAGGGGGACTAGCGGGGCTCAATGAGCAGTTCTTC. This encodes CASSLGGLAGLNEQFF.

This clonotype was recorded a few times. The genes are TRBV7-9 and TRBJ2-3; no clear D gene. There are 14 residues in the CDR3. Germline lookup yields CDR1 SEHNR and CDR2 FQNEAQ (reference sequence). Trimming removed 4 bases from V and 4 bases from J, with 12 bases in between. This chain's CDR3 is CASSSFTPADTQYF. In DNA, the CDR3 is TGTGCCAGCAGCTCATTTACTCCGGCAGATACGCAGTATTTT.